These T cell receptor beta chains were read from a single sample in a study of blood T cell repertoires in COVID-19. Measured with immunoSEQ multiplex PCR; TCRdb has only the in-frame clones, and not every one. Of about 260,000 clones listed, 85% to 90% were seen once; the top ten hold around 1.5%. Material for sequencing was peripheral blood. Receptors were obtained from a woman aged 40 to 50 who had recovered from COVID-19. Each CDR3 is given with its conserved first and last residue. The order of the fields is D gene, V gene, J gene, clone size, CDR3 protein, CDR3 DNA. A D gene is named only where the DNA matches it firmly. Rows may omit the clone size; those that give it use once, few, many or a size class.

TRBD1	TRBV2	TRBJ1-6	.	CASSGQGANNNSPLHF	TGTGCCAGCAGTGGACAGGGGGCGAACAATAATTCACCCCTCCACTTT
TRBD1	TRBV5-5	TRBJ1-1	.	CASSSTGTEVEAFF	TGTGCCAGCAGCTCAACCGGGACAGAGGTTGAAGCTTTCTTT
TRBD2	TRBV28	TRBJ2-5	.	CASSLSGTSGVGSETQYF	TGTGCCAGCAGTCTCTCCGGGACTAGCGGGGTAGGCAGTGAGACCCAGTACTTC
TRBD2	TRBV6-5	TRBJ2-1	.	CASGTSQYNEQFF	TGTGCCAGCGGGACTAGCCAGTACAATGAGCAGTTCTTC
TRBD2	TRBV19	TRBJ2-1	.	CASQIAGGKYNEQFF	TGTGCCAGTCAAATAGCGGGGGGGAAGTACAATGAGCAGTTCTTC
TRBD2	TRBV3-1/TRBV3-2	TRBJ2-5	.	CASSQDLGLAGAEQETQYF	TGTGCCAGCAGCCAAGATCTGGGACTAGCGGGGGCTGAACAAGAGACCCAGTACTTC
.	TRBV18	TRBJ2-1	.	CASSPPSGYGVDEQFF	TGTGCCAGCTCACCACCGTCAGGGTACGGTGTCGATGAGCAGTTCTTC
TRBD1	TRBV5-1	TRBJ2-5	.	CARSGGTGGYQETQYF	TGCGCCCGCAGCGGGGGGACAGGGGGATACCAAGAGACCCAGTACTTC
.	TRBV29-1	TRBJ2-7	.	CSAQTDISPYEQYF	TGCAGCGCCCAGACAGATATATCCCCCTACGAGCAGTACTTC
TRBD2	TRBV5-1	TRBJ2-1	.	CASSLDLAGAYNEQFF	TGCGCCAGCAGCTTAGATCTAGCGGGGGCCTACAATGAGCAGTTCTTC
.	TRBV10-1	TRBJ2-7	.	CASSDGFYEQYF	TGCGCCAGCAGTGATGGCTTCTACGAGCAGTACTTC
TRBD1	TRBV11-2	TRBJ2-7	once	CASSSWTGIRVSYEQYF	TGTGCCAGCAGCTCCTGGACAGGGATTAGGGTCTCCTACGAGCAGTACTTC
.	TRBV28	TRBJ1-1	.	CASSLAGGPNTEAFF	TGTGCCAGCAGTTTGGCGGGGGGACCGAACACTGAAGCTTTCTTT
.	TRBV28	TRBJ1-2	.	CAASGQDYGYTF	TGTGCCGCCTCCGGACAAGACTATGGCTACACCTTC
.	TRBV21-1	TRBJ2-7	.	CASSKVYFRDRASYEQYF	TGTGCCAGCAGCAAAGTTTATTTTCGGGACAGGGCGTCCTACGAGCAGTACTTC
.	TRBV7-8	TRBJ2-5	.	CASSLEIRETQYF	TGTGCCAGCAGCTTAGAAATCCGAGAGACCCAGTACTTC
.	TRBV4-3	TRBJ1-2	.	CASSQVTGTPFNYGYTF	TGCGCCAGCAGCCAGGTTACCGGGACACCCTTTAACTATGGCTACACCTTC
TRBD2	TRBV19	TRBJ2-2	.	CATWERGGVGELFF	TGTGCGACGTGGGAGCGGGGGGGCGTCGGGGAGCTGTTTTTT
.	TRBV7-2	TRBJ2-7	.	CASSLGGGKVLQYF	TGTGCCAGCAGCCTAGGGGGAGGGAAGGTGCTGCAGTACTTC
.	TRBV4-3	TRBJ1-1	.	CASSQVWGGVAVNTEAFF	TGCGCCAGCAGCCAAGTTTGGGGGGGGGTTGCGGTGAACACTGAAGCTTTCTTT
.	TRBV6-1	TRBJ1-2	.	CASSERGIYGYTF	TGTGCCAGCAGTGAACGGGGGATCTATGGCTACACCTTC
TRBD2	TRBV2	TRBJ2-1	.	CASSGLAEYNEQFF	TGTGCCAGCAGTGGGCTAGCGGAATACAATGAGCAGTTCTTC
TRBD1	TRBV28	TRBJ1-1	.	CASSFPGTGWYTEAFF	TGTGCCAGCAGTTTTCCCGGGACAGGTTGGTACACTGAAGCTTTCTTT
TRBD1	TRBV7-9	TRBJ1-2	.	CASSKGQGAYGYTF	TGTGCCAGCAGCAAGGGACAGGGGGCCTATGGCTACACCTTC
TRBD1	TRBV7-2	TRBJ2-3	.	CASSLEDRVFQYF	TGTGCCAGCAGCTTAGAGGACAGGGTCTTTCAGTATTTT
.	TRBV5-6	TRBJ2-1	.	CASSQAGAGSYNEQFF	TGTGCCAGCAGCCAAGCAGGGGCCGGTTCCTACAATGAGCAGTTCTTC